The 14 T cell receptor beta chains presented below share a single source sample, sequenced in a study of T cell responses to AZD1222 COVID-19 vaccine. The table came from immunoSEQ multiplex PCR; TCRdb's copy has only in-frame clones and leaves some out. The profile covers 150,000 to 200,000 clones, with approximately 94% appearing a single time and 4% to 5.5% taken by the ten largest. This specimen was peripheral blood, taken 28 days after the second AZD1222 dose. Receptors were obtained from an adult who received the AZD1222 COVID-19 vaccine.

The CDR3: CASSDLTGVAEAFF. In DNA form, the CDR3 reads TGTGCCAGCAGTGACCTAACGGGAGTCGCTGAAGCTTTCTTT. The V call is TRBV2, the J call TRBJ1-1, with D uncertain. This CDR3 region has 14 residues. CDR1 SNHLY and CDR2 FYNNEI come from the germline V gene. V lost 3 bases and J 6 bases, leaving 14 bases between the germline ends. Looking up the rest from reference TRBV2 and TRBJ1-1 gives the full variable domain: EPEVTQTPSHQVTQMGQEVILRCVPISNHLYFYWYRQILGQKVEFLVSFYNNEISEKSEIFDDQFSVERPDGSNFTLKIRSTKLEDSAMYFCASSDLTGVAEAFFGQGTRLTVV.

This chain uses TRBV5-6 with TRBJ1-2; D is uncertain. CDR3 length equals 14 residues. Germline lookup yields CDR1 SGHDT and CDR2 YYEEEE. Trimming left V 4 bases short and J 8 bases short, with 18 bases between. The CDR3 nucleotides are TGTGCCAGCAGCCCCTTGGACGGCCCGGGAGGCTACACCTTC. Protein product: CASSPLDGPGGYTF. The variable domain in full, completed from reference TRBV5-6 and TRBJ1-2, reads DAGVTQSPTHLIKTRGQQVTLRCSPKSGHDTVSWYQQALGQGPQFIFQYYEEEERQRGNFPDRFSGHQFPNYSSELNVNALLLGDSALYLCASSPLDGPGGYTFGSGTRLTVV.

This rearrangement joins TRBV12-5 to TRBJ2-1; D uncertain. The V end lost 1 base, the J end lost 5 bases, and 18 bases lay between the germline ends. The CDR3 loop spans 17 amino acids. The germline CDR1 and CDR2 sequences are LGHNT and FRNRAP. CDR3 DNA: TGTGCTAGTGGTTTGGAAGGGATAGGACCCTGGGACAATGAGCAGTTCTTC. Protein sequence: CASGLEGIGPWDNEQFF.

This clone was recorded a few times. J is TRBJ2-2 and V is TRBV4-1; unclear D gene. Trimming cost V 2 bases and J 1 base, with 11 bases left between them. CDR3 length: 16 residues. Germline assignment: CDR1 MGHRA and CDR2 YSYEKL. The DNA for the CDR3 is TGCGCCAGCAGCCAAACGGCAGCCGTGAACACCGGGGAGCTGTTTTTT. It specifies CASSQTAAVNTGELFF.

CDR3 amino acids: CASSPQENTEAFF. DNA for the CDR3: TGTGCCAGCTCACCACAGGAGAACACTGAAGCTTTCTTT. V is TRBV18 and J is TRBJ1-1; no reliable D call. V shed 1 base and J shed 1 base, with 4 bases lying between them. The length of the CDR3 is 13 residues. Per germline, CDR1 KGHSH and CDR2 LQKENI.

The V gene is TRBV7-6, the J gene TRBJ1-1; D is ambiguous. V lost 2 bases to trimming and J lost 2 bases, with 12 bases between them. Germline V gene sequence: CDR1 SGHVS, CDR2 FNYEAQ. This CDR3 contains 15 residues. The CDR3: CASSLSPGSNTEAFF. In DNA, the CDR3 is TGTGCCAGCAGCTTATCTCCGGGAAGCAACACTGAAGCTTTCTTT.

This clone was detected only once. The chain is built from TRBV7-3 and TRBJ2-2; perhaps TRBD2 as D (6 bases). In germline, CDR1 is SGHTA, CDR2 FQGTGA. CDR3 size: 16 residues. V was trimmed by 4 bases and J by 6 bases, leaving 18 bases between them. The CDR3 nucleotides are TGTGCCAGCAGCTCCACCGGGACTCCGGGCGCCGGGGAGCTGTTTTTT. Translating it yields CASSSTGTPGAGELFF.

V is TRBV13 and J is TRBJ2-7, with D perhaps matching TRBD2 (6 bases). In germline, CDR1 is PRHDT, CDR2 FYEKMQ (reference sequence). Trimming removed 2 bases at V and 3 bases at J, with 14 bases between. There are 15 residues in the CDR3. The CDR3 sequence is CASSLWRDLDYEQYF. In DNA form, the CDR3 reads TGTGCCAGCAGCTTATGGAGGGACCTGGACTACGAGCAGTACTTC.

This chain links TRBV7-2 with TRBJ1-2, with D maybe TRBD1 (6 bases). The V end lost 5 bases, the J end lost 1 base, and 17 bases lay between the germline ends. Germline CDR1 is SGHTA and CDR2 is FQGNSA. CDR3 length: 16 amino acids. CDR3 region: CASSVYRDTFNYGYTF. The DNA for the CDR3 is TGTGCCAGCAGCGTCTACCGGGACACCTTTAACTATGGCTACACCTTC.

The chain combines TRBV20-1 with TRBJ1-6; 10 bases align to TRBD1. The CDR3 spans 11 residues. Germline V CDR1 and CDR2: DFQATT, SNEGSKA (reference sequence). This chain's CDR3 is CRRQGASPLHF. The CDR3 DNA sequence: TGCCGAAGACAGGGGGCATCACCCCTCCACTTT.

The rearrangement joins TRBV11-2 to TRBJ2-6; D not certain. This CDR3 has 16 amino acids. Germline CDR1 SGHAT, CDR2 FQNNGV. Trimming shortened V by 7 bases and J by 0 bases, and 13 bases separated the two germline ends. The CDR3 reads CASTQFWNSGANVLTF. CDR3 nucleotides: TGTGCCAGCACCCAATTCTGGAACTCTGGGGCCAACGTCCTGACTTTC.

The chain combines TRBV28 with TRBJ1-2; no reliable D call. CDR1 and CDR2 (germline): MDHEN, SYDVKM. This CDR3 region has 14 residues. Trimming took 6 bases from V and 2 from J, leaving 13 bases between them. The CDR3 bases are TGTGCCAGCAGAGCCGAAACGAAAAACTATGGCTACACCTTC. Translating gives CASRAETKNYGYTF.

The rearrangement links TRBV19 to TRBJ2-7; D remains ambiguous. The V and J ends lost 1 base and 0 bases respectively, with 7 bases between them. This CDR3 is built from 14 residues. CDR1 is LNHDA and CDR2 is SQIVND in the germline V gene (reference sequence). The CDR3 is CASSIGPVSYEQYF. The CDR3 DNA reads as TGTGCCAGTAGTATAGGCCCAGTCTCCTACGAGCAGTACTTC. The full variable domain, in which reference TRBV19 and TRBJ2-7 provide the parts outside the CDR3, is DGGITQSPKYLFRKEGQNVTLSCEQNLNHDAMYWYRQDPGQGLRLIYYSQIVNDFQKGDIAEGYSVSREKKESFPLTVTSAQKNPTAFYLCASSIGPVSYEQYFGPGTRLTVT.

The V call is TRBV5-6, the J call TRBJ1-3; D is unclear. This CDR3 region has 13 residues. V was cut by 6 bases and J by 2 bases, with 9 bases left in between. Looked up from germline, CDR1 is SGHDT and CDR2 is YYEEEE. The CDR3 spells CASNSGTGNTIYF. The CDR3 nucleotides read TGTGCCAGCAACTCCGGGACTGGAAACACCATATATTTT.